Detailed here is one T cell receptor (beta chain). Its antigen remains unknown. The data are from a study of CD8 T cells in Susac syndrome. TEMRA cells were enriched by FACS, and CD4+ and CD8+ T cells were negatively isolated. Findings of the study overall: Where Susac syndrome CD4+ T cell repertoires were concerned, no clonal expansion was evident.

Random hexamers were used to reverse transcribe roughly 0.45 to 1 ug of RNA. The CDR3 of TCR beta was amplified by immunoSEQ multiplex PCR across 54 Vbeta and 13 Jbeta. Using its own MiXCR run on the immunoSEQ multiplex PCR reads, TCRdb lists one record per CDR3 protein. Among under 80,000 distinct CDR3 sequences listed, 93% were seen once. The CDR3 sequence is 16 residues long. Per the germline V gene, CDR1 is SGHDN and CDR2 is FVKESK. The V end was cut by 1 base, the J end by 4 bases, with 16 bases between. The V gene is TRBV14, the J gene TRBJ1-2; the D gene is possibly TRBD1 (5 bases). The receptor's source is a human donor with Susac syndrome. The sample taken for sequencing was CD4+ T cells from PBMCs. CDR3 loop: CASSQGGSGKLYGYTF. CDR3 DNA: TGTGCCAGCAGCCAAGGGGGGAGCGGAAAACTCTATGGCTACACCTTC.